This entry lists 15 T cell receptor beta chains sequenced from one sample in a study of blood T cell repertoires in COVID-19. TCRdb's copy holds only in-frame clones and misses some; the assay was immunoSEQ multiplex PCR. The table has roughly 380,000 clones, 85% seen once. Input material: peripheral blood. The source of these receptors is a woman aged 18-29 years with acute or convalescent COVID-19.

The chain uses TRBV6-5 and TRBJ2-7, with TRBD1 as a possible D gene (5 bases). This CDR3 is 12 amino acids long. The V gene's germline CDR1 is MNHEY and CDR2 SVGAGI. Between the trimmed V and J ends, which lost 7 bases and 1 base, there was a span of 8 bases. CDR3 coding DNA: TGTGCCAGCATGGCAGGGTCCTACGAGCAGTACTTC. Its translation is CASMAGSYEQYF.

The count of this clone is one. This chain links TRBV6-6 with TRBJ1-2, with D possibly being TRBD1 (5 bases). V lost 6 bases to trimming and J lost 8 bases, with 16 bases between them. CDR3 length equals 13 residues. Germline-derived CDR1 and CDR2 are MNHNY and SVGAGI (reference sequence). Here the CDR3 reads CASSTDSPLGYTF. The CDR3 bases are TGTGCCAGCAGCACCGACAGCCCTCTGGGCTACACCTTC.

This clone came up once. This chain uses TRBV2 with TRBJ2-7; 7 positions match TRBD1. This CDR3 is built from 14 residues. The J segment lost 6 bases and the V segment lost 6 bases, leaving 11 bases of the junction unmatched. The germline CDR1 and CDR2 sequences are SNHLY and FYNNEI. Here the CDR3 reads CASSEVIQGVEQYF. The DNA for the CDR3 is TGTGCCAGCAGCGAGGTCATCCAGGGGGTCGAGCAGTACTTC.

This clone was counted a few times. Compared with germline, one end of the junction differs, possibly owing to a read error. Here the CDR3 reads CASSQVKLGTAF. The CDR3 bases are TGTGCCAGCAGCCAAGTAAAATTAGGGACAGCCTTT. This chain links TRBV3-1 (or the pseudogene TRBV3-2) with TRBJ1-1, with 7 nucleotides matching TRBD1. The CDR3 sequence is 12 residues long. Germline V gene sequence: CDR1 LGHDT, CDR2 YNNKEL (reference sequence).

The chain has TRBV6-5 and TRBJ1-4, with 10 bases that match TRBD1. CDR3 size: 15 residues. J was trimmed by 3 bases and V by 5 bases; bases with no gene match: 3. Germline CDR1 and CDR2: MNHEY and SVGAGI. CDR3 nucleotides: TGTGCCAGCAGTCGAGGGACAGGGGCTAATGAAAAACTGTTTTTT. This encodes CASSRGTGANEKLFF.

The rearrangement links TRBV7-7 to TRBJ2-5, with 9 bases fitting TRBD1. The CDR3 spans 15 residues. Germline CDR1 reads SSHAT; CDR2 reads FNYEAQ (reference sequence). J gave up 5 bases and V 5 bases, and 9 bases lay outside the gene matches. Written as DNA, the CDR3 is TGTGCCAGCAGCCAGGGACAGGGTGTGAGGGAGACCCAGTACTTC. This translates into CASSQGQGVRETQYF.

The chain couples TRBV30 to TRBJ2-1; maybe TRBD1 (5 bases). The CDR3 is 11 residues long. The V end lost 5 bases, the J end lost 6 bases, and 8 bases lay between the germline ends. Germline loops: CDR1 GTSNPN, CDR2 SVGIG (reference sequence). CDR3 protein: CAWQTANEQFF. CDR3 in DNA: TGTGCCTGGCAGACAGCCAATGAGCAGTTCTTC. Full variable domain (missing parts from reference TRBV30 and TRBJ2-1): SQTIHQWPATLVQPVGSPLSLECTVEGTSNPNLYWYRQAAGRGLQLLFYSVGIGQISSEVPQNLSASRPQDRQFILSSKKLLLSDSGFYLCAWQTANEQFFGPGTRLTVL.

V gene TRBV24-1 combines with J gene TRBJ2-3; 10 bases fit TRBD2. CDR1 is KGHDR and CDR2 is SFDVKD in the germline V gene. The CDR3 has 17 residues. After removal of 3 bases from V and 0 bases from J, the junction contained 5 bases not matched to a gene. CDR3 sequence: CATSDHTTSGSTDTQYF. The CDR3 DNA follows: TGTGCCACCAGTGATCACACGACTAGCGGGAGCACAGATACGCAGTATTTT.

Only a few counts were recorded for this clone. V is TRBV7-9 and J is TRBJ2-5, with D possibly TRBD1 on 6 matching bases. The germline gives CDR1 SEHNR, CDR2 FQNEAQ (reference sequence). V gave up 2 bases and J gave up 1 base, with 8 bases separating them. This CDR3 has 14 residues. CDR3 sequence reads: CASSLTTGQETQYF. CDR3 nucleotide sequence: TGTGCCAGCAGCTTAACGACAGGCCAAGAGACCCAGTACTTC.

The chain carries TRBV5-1 and TRBJ1-6; 8 bases agree with TRBD1. The CDR3 consists of 15 residues. J gave up 9 bases and V 0 bases, and 5 bases lay outside the gene matches. In germline, CDR1 is SGHRS, CDR2 YFSETQ. For the CDR3, the DNA is TGCGCCAGCAGCTTGGGTGACAGGGGCACTTCACCCCTCCACTTT. Protein: CASSLGDRGTSPLHF.

The chain joins TRBV6-6 to TRBJ2-1; tentatively, D is TRBD2 (7 bases). Germline-derived CDR1 and CDR2 are MNHNY and SVGAGI (reference sequence). The CDR3 is 14 amino acids. Trimming stripped 2 bases from V and 5 bases from J, with 10 bases between. The CDR3 reads CASSYKGGDNEQFF. The CDR3 region has the DNA TGTGCCAGCAGTTACAAGGGGGGGGACAATGAGCAGTTCTTC.

The V call is TRBV30, the J call TRBJ1-3; D unresolved. The CDR3 is 12 residues long. Germline V gene data show CDR1 as GTSNPN and CDR2 as SVGIG (reference sequence). V dropped 5 bases and J dropped 0 bases, with 5 bases sitting between them. The CDR3 region has the DNA TGTGCCTGGGGTCTCTCTGGAAACACCATATATTTT. Its translation: CAWGLSGNTIYF.

V gene TRBV5-4 combines with J gene TRBJ1-4, with a possible D match to TRBD1 (5 bases). The length of the CDR3 is 14 residues. Germline loops: CDR1 SGHNT, CDR2 YYREEE (reference sequence). Deletions cut 1 base from V and 8 bases from J, with 12 bases between. The CDR3: CASSLRDSREKLFF. The CDR3 bases are TGTGCCAGCAGCTTGCGAGACAGTCGGGAAAAACTGTTTTTT.

The chain carries TRBV5-6 and TRBJ2-3; 7 nucleotides align to TRBD2. The junction had 7 bases not matched to a gene; V was cut back by 3 bases and J by 0 bases. Germline V gives CDR1 SGHDT, CDR2 YYEEEE. CDR3 size: 16 residues. The CDR3 DNA reads TGTGCCAGCAGCTCTCTAGCGGAAGCTAGCACAGATACGCAGTATTTT. Protein sequence: CASSSLAEASTDTQYF.

The rearrangement links TRBV30 to TRBJ1-2, with 7 bases aligning to TRBD1. The V gene end was trimmed by 1 base and the J gene end by 5 bases; junction bases not matched to a gene: 7. Germline V gene data show CDR1 as GTSNPN and CDR2 as SVGIG (reference sequence). The CDR3 extends over 14 amino acids. DNA of the CDR3: TGTGCCTGGAGTGCAAACAACAGGGGATATGGCTACACCTTC. Amino acids: CAWSANNRGYGYTF.